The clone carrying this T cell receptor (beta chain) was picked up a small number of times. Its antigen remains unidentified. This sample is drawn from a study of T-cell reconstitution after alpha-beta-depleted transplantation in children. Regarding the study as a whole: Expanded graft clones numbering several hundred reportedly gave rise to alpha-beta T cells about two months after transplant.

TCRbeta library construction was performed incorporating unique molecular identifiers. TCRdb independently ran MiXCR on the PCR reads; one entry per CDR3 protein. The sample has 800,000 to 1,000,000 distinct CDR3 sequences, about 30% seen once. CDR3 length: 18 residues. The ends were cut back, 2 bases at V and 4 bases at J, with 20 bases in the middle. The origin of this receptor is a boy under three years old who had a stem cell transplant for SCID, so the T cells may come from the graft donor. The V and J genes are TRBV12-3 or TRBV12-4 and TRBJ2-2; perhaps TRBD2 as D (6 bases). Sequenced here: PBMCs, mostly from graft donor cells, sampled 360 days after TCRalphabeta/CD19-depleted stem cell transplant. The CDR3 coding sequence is TGTGCCAGCAGTTTACCCCGATCCTTGGGGGGACGCACCGGGGAGCTGTTTTTT. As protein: CASSLPRSLGGRTGELFF.